Below, 17 T cell receptor beta chains from the same sample are listed, as sequenced in a study of blood T cells in healthy people across ages. The second PCR ran about 6 to 12 cycles with a sample-barcoded 5' primer and J-beta primers. TCRdb ran MiXCR on the 5' RACE reads and lists one entry per CDR3 protein. The sample has 1.5 million to 2 million distinct CDR3 sequences, roughly 30% seen once. The specimen was blood. These receptors all stem from a woman aged 25 to 39 in good health.

The chain uses TRBV20-1 and TRBJ2-5; 9 bases are shared with TRBD2. The germline V gene has CDR1 DFQATT and CDR2 SNEGSKA (reference sequence). The CDR3 loop spans 16 amino acids. V gave up 6 bases and J gave up 11 bases; unmatched junction bases: 22. The CDR3 spells CSAPLPLAGAFNEQYF. Written as DNA, the CDR3 is TGCAGTGCGCCTCTTCCGTTAGCGGGAGCTTTCAATGAGCAGTACTTC.

The chain links TRBV9 to TRBJ2-7; unclear D gene. Trimming stripped 5 bases from V and 6 bases from J, with 15 bases between. The CDR3 has 13 residues. CDR1 is SGDLS, CDR2 YYNGEE, per germline. The CDR3 spells CASSRSVFGEQYF. Written as DNA, the CDR3 is TGTGCCAGCAGTAGAAGCGTGTTCGGCGAGCAGTACTTC. The full variable domain, its missing parts supplied by reference TRBV9 and TRBJ2-7, is DSGVTQTPKHLITATGQRVTLRCSPRSGDLSVYWYQQSLDQGLQFLIQYYNGEERAKGNILERFSAQQFPDLHSELNLSSLELGDSALYFCASSRSVFGEQYFGPGTRLTVT.

Remarks on this clonotype: Compared with germline, one end of the junction differs, possibly owing to a read error. The chain links TRBV5-1 to TRBJ2-3; D possibly corresponds to TRBD1 (6 bases). The CDR3 runs to 16 residues. CDR1 and CDR2 from the germline V gene are SGHRS and YFSETQ. The CDR3 protein is CASSPPRDTHTDTQYF. CDR3 DNA sequence: TGTGCCAGCAGCCCACCCCGGGACACTCACACAGATACGCAGTATTTT.

This clonotype was recorded a few times. The V gene is TRBV7-2, the J gene TRBJ2-1; the D is unclear. The CDR3 consists of 13 residues. In germline, CDR1 is SGHTA, CDR2 FQGNSA. V was cut by 6 bases and J by 7 bases, with 13 bases left in between. CDR3 bases: TGTGCCAGCAGTCCAGATAACGGGAATGAGCAGTTCTTC. Translated, it gives CASSPDNGNEQFF. The full variable domain, completed using reference TRBV7-2 and TRBJ2-1, is GAGVSQSPSNKVTEKGKDVELRCDPISGHTALYWYRQSLGQGLEFLIYFQGNSAPDKSGLPSDRFSAERTGGSVSTLTIQRTQQEDSAVYLCASSPDNGNEQFFGPGTRLTVL.

The rearrangement joins TRBV18 to TRBJ2-1, with 10 positions matching TRBD2. The CDR3 loop spans 16 amino acids. Germline loops: CDR1 KGHSH, CDR2 LQKENI. J lost 7 bases, V lost 5 bases, and 11 bases had no gene match. CDR3: CASSAFTSGNNNEQFF. In DNA, the CDR3 is TGTGCCAGCTCAGCCTTTACTAGCGGGAATAATAATGAGCAGTTCTTC.

This chain uses TRBV12-3 or TRBV12-4 with TRBJ2-7; no clear D. The last part of the DNA fits TRBJ2-5 better; the J call may be wrong. The CDR3 runs 14 residues. The CDR3 DNA reads TGTGCCAGCAGTTTAGATCTGGGCGGAGAGACCCAGTACTTC. Encoded protein: CASSLDLGGETQYF.

V usage is TRBV5-1 and J usage is TRBJ1-1; D unclear. Germline assignment: CDR1 SGHRS and CDR2 YFSETQ. The ends were cut back, 3 bases at V and 7 bases at J, with 13 bases in the middle. CDR3 length: 13 residues. CDR3 nucleotides: TGCGCCAGCAGCTCGCGGGCAAGTCATGAAGCTTTCTTT. It translates to CASSSRASHEAFF.

The chain links TRBV11-2 to TRBJ1-3; no reliable D call. The length of the CDR3 is 15 residues. Trimming removed 1 base at V and 0 bases at J, with 7 bases between. Germline CDR1 SGHAT, CDR2 FQNNGV. The DNA of the CDR3 is TGTGCCAGCAGCTTAGTCTCGGCCTCTGGAAACACCATATATTTT. It translates to CASSLVSASGNTIYF. The full variable domain, completed using reference TRBV11-2 and TRBJ1-3, is EAGVAQSPRYKIIEKRQSVAFWCNPISGHATLYWYQQILGQGPKLLIQFQNNGVVDDSQLPKDRFSAERLKGVDSTLKIQPAKLEDSAVYLCASSLVSASGNTIYFGEGSWLTVV.

The chain carries TRBV5-1 and TRBJ2-1, with 12 bases lining up with TRBD2. V was pared by 6 bases and J by 9 bases, with 10 bases of the junction left unmatched. Germline CDR1 and CDR2: SGHRS and YFSETQ. This CDR3 has 15 residues. CDR3 bases: TGCGCCAGCACGGCTAGCGGGGGGGTGCATGTTGAGCAGTTCTTC. This gives the protein CASTASGGVHVEQFF.

A remark on this clonotype: One end of the junction varies from germline; a read error may be responsible. The chain employs TRBV12-3 or TRBV12-4 and TRBJ2-3; the match to TRBD2 covers 9 bases. The CDR3 length is 15 residues. The DNA of the CDR3 is TGTGCCAGCGGGGACGCGGGGGGGCGAACAGATACGGAGTATTTT. As protein: CASGDAGGRTDTEYF.

On this clonotype itself: One junction end does not reproduce the germline sequence, and a read error may be involved. The J gene is TRBJ2-7, the V gene TRBV4-3, with a weak D call TRBD1 (5 bases). From germline, CDR1 is LGHNA and CDR2 YSLEER. CDR3 size: 15 residues. The CDR3 DNA sequence: TGCGCCAGCAGTCAAGATTTTCAGGGTCACTACGAGCAGTACTTC. Translation: CASSQDFQGHYEQYF.

This clonotype was counted only a few times. As DNA, the CDR3 is TGTGCCAGCAGTCCCCGACAGGGTTCCCATTATGGCTACACCTTC. This codes for CASSPRQGSHYGYTF. This sequence joins TRBV27 and TRBJ1-2, with TRBD1 identical over 7 bases. V shed 5 bases and J 5 bases; nucleotides not matched to a gene: 11. Germline lookup yields CDR1 MNHEY and CDR2 SMNVEV (reference sequence). This CDR3 spans 15 amino acids.

The chain has TRBV7-6 and TRBJ2-5; D gene uncertain. The V and J ends lost 1 base and 2 bases respectively, with 11 bases between them. CDR1 is SGHVS and CDR2 is FNYEAQ in the germline V gene. There are 15 residues in the CDR3. CDR3 sequence: CASSLVLRQQETQYF. As DNA, the CDR3 is TGTGCCAGCAGCTTAGTTTTGCGTCAACAAGAGACCCAGTACTTC.

This clonotype showed up just a few times. The chain recombines TRBV14 with TRBJ1-4; TRBD1 might be the D (5 bases). This CDR3 is 16 amino acids long. V was cut by 1 base and J by 4 bases, with 13 bases left in between. Germline CDR1 reads SGHDN; CDR2 reads FVKESK. CDR3 DNA sequence: TGTGCCAGCAGCCAAGGTCGGTCAGGGCTTAATGAAAAACTGTTTTTT. Its protein product is CASSQGRSGLNEKLFF.

This clonotype was counted at least ten times. The rearrangement uses TRBV29-1 and TRBJ2-7, with D hard to call. CDR1 and CDR2 (germline): SQVTM, ANQGSEA. V was pared by 4 bases and J by 6 bases, with 10 bases between. The length of the CDR3 is 11 residues. CDR3 in amino acids: CSVGLGSEQYF. The CDR3 DNA reads TGCAGCGTTGGTCTAGGCTCCGAGCAGTACTTC.

This clonotype was counted many times. This chain connects TRBV28 to TRBJ1-2; D uncertain. Germline V gene data show CDR1 as MDHEN and CDR2 as SYDVKM. This CDR3 has 12 residues. V dropped 6 bases and J dropped 1 base, with 6 bases sitting between them. The CDR3 coding sequence is TGTGCCAGCAGGGTCGGTAACTATGGCTACACCTTC. Amino acids: CASRVGNYGYTF.

The chain recombines TRBV25-1 with TRBJ2-7, with TRBD2 matching 10 bases. This CDR3 has 22 amino acids. Germline assignment: CDR1 MGHDK and CDR2 SYGVNS. Trimming at V came to 8 bases and at J to 7 bases, leaving 35 bases not matched to a gene. CDR3 coding DNA: TGTGCCAGCCCTAAGAGTATAGCGGGGGGTGCTCGAACTAGTATTAGCTACAATGAGCAGTACTTC. Translating gives CASPKSIAGGARTSISYNEQYF.